The text below deals with one T cell receptor beta chain. The data originate from a study of blood T cell repertoires in COVID-19. The overall study: Sites across the United States, Italy and Spain contributed samples from acute and convalescent COVID-19. T cells, B-cell-depleted T cells, or PBMCs supplied cDNA or gDNA.

Germline CDR1 and CDR2: SNHLY and FYNNEI. This CDR3 region has 16 residues. V lost 7 bases to trimming and J lost 3 bases; unmatched junction nucleotides: 9. Under the authors' procedure: Estimates of nucleated cell counts were drawn from the amplification of reference gene primers. Assay used: immunoSEQ multiplex PCR; TCRdb lists only in-frame clones, some missing. V and J calls and clone size come straight from that table; D and trimming were deduced from the DNA. The repertoire holds some 120,000 clones, with 60% to 80% as singletons. V and J are TRBV2 and TRBJ2-2; 9 nucleotides agree with TRBD2. This receptor was identified in a man in his 60s with acute or convalescent COVID-19. Sequences were obtained from peripheral blood. In nucleotides, the CDR3 is TGTGCCAGCATTGGGAGAGCGGGAGGTGACACCGGGGAGCTGTTTTTT. Its protein product is CASIGRAGGDTGELFF.